This T cell receptor beta chain derives from a study of prognosis after radiotherapy for stage I lung cancer. The TCR beta CDR3 region was amplified from genomic DNA, with two rounds of multiplex PCR being used for the amplification. First-round PCR employed TRBV- and TRBJ-specific primers for each gene. TCRdb processed the multiplex PCR reads anew with MiXCR; each CDR3 protein has one entry. The repertoire holds tens of thousands of distinct CDR3 sequences, with around 38% as singletons. This clonotype was seen many times. The CDR3 is 14 residues long. The germline V and J ends were trimmed by 0 bases and 6 bases, with 10 bases remaining between them. Germline lookup yields CDR1 SGDLS and CDR2 YYNGEE.

The chain joins TRBV9 to TRBJ1-5; no reliable D call. This TCR came from a donor over 45 with non-small cell lung cancer. Here the sequenced sample was PBMCs, taken before or after stereotactic body radiation therapy (not recorded which). The CDR3 sequence is CASSVDEGSQPQHF. The DNA for the CDR3 is TGTGCCAGCAGCGTAGATGAAGGCAGTCAGCCCCAGCATTTT.